A single sample is the source of the 9 T cell receptor beta chains below, sequenced in a study of T cells in Graves' hyperthyroidism and ophthalmopathy. TCR beta CDR3 regions were amplified from RNA transcripts. The TCR CDR3 was amplified in a first-round RT-PCR using the HTBI primer set. TCRdb fed the multiplex PCR reads into MiXCR, producing one record per CDR3 protein. The table shows about 350,000 distinct CDR3 sequences, with roughly a sixth occurring only once. Sequencing used blood. The receptors derive from a woman between 25 and 40 years old with Graves' hyperthyroidism that later progressed to Graves' ophthalmopathy.

This clonotype was observed many times. The chain joins TRBV12-3 or TRBV12-4 to TRBJ1-4; D is unclear. The CDR3 is 14 residues long. V shed 3 bases and J shed 7 bases, with 12 bases lying between them. DNA for the CDR3: TGTGCCAGCAGTTTGACCTCCTCGGGTGAAAAACTGTTTTTT. The encoded protein is CASSLTSSGEKLFF.

This sequence joins TRBV6-1 and TRBJ1-3; D is unclear. This CDR3 is 14 amino acids long. Germline CDR1 and CDR2: MNHNS and SASEGT. V lost 8 bases and J 0 bases, leaving 11 bases between the germline ends. The CDR3 reads CASPGPHSGNTIYF. The CDR3 DNA is TGTGCCAGCCCCGGGCCCCACTCTGGAAACACCATATATTTT.

Details on this clonotype: This clone may be a read error of a much larger clone one base away. This sequence joins TRBV7-9 and TRBJ1-1; D gene ambiguous. CDR3 length: 13 residues. V was trimmed by 5 bases and J by 1 base, leaving 8 bases between them. Germline V gene sequence: CDR1 SEHNR, CDR2 FQNEAQ (reference sequence). The CDR3 spells CASSKMTNTEAFF. The DNA for the CDR3 is TGTGCCAGCAGCAAAATGACGAACACTGAAGCTTTCTTT. The variable domain in full, with the rest retrieved from reference TRBV7-9 and TRBJ1-1, is DTGVSQNPRHKITKRGQNVTFRCDPISEHNRLYWYRQTLGQGPEFLTYFQNEAQLEKSRLLSDRFSAERPKGSFSTLEIQRTEQGDSAMYLCASSKMTNTEAFFGQGTRLTVV.

This clonotype came up many times. This chain connects TRBV14 to TRBJ1-4; weak D call: TRBD1 (6 bases). The CDR3 runs to 13 residues. V was cut by 3 bases and J by 12 bases, with 14 bases left in between. Germline lookup yields CDR1 SGHDN and CDR2 FVKESK. CDR3 coding DNA: TGTGCCAGCAGCCAGCTTGTGGACAGACAACTGTTTTTT. As protein: CASSQLVDRQLFF.

The chain joins TRBV10-1 to TRBJ2-2, with 7 bases lining up with TRBD1. The CDR3 spans 15 residues. Germline V gene lookup returns CDR1 WNHNN and CDR2 SYGVQD (reference sequence). With V trimmed by 1 base and J by 4 bases, 3 bases remained unmatched. CDR3 nucleotide sequence: TGCGCCAGCAGTGAGTTCTCAGGGGGCACCGGGGAGCTGTTTTTT. Translation gives CASSEFSGGTGELFF.

This clonotype has just a few counts. The chain has TRBV6-1 and TRBJ1-1, with 7 bases fitting TRBD1. The junction had 3 bases not matched to a gene; V was cut back by 7 bases and J by 1 base. CDR1 and CDR2 (germline): MNHNS, SASEGT. This CDR3 region has 13 residues. The CDR3 is CASKQGSNTEAFF. The DNA for the CDR3 is TGTGCCAGCAAACAGGGGTCGAACACTGAAGCTTTCTTT.

Note on this clonotype: Just one base apart from a much larger clone, this may be a read error. The V gene is TRBV10-3, the J gene TRBJ2-1; a weak D match, TRBD2 (6 bases). The CDR3 spans 15 residues. Germline CDR1 and CDR2: ENHRY and SYGVKD. CDR3: CAIGEGTYSYNEQFF. The DNA for the CDR3 is TGTGCCATCGGTGAGGGGACTTACTCCTACAATGAGCAGTTCTTC.

Many counts were recorded for this clonotype. This chain joins TRBV28 and TRBJ1-5, with D possibly being TRBD1 (5 bases). The V and J ends lost 6 bases and 7 bases respectively, with 19 bases between them. Germline-derived CDR1 and CDR2 are MDHEN and SYDVKM. The length of the CDR3 is 15 residues. The CDR3 protein is CASRLPLRDRQPQHF. CDR3 nucleotides: TGTGCCAGCAGATTACCTCTCAGGGATCGGCAGCCCCAGCATTTT.

This clonotype has at least ten counts. The genes are TRBV19 and TRBJ1-2, with TRBD1 matching 11 bases. Germline trimming cut 3 bases from V and 1 base from J; bases unmatched to any gene: 13. From germline, CDR1 is LNHDA and CDR2 SQIVND (reference sequence). This CDR3 has 19 residues. The CDR3 region has the DNA TGTGCCAGTAGTATTCGGACAGGGGGCTCTCGGAATGATAACTATGGCTACACCTTC. This codes for CASSIRTGGSRNDNYGYTF.